The clone carrying this T cell receptor beta chain has ten or more counts. Amplification targeted TCR beta CDR3 regions from RNA transcripts. The study used the HTBI primer set for a first-round RT-PCR of the TCR CDR3. TCRdb reanalysed the multiplex PCR reads using MiXCR and keeps one entry per CDR3 protein. The sample lists 400,000 to 600,000 distinct CDR3 sequences; less than 25% were seen once. The data were obtained in a study of T cells in Graves' hyperthyroidism and ophthalmopathy. Uncontrolled infection, other autoimmune disease, pregnancy or lactation disqualified patients from enrolment. The PBMCs were sourced from fresh peripheral blood (about 10 ml). Trimming removed 3 bases at V and 4 bases at J, with 21 bases between. The CDR3 is made up of 17 amino acids.

V is TRBV12-3 or TRBV12-4 and J is TRBJ2-5; a weak D match, TRBD1 (6 bases). Sequenced sample: blood. The sequence was obtained from a man between 18 and 29 years old with Graves' hyperthyroidism. This CDR3 is CASSFSTGPHPRETQYF. The CDR3 nucleotides are TGTGCCAGCAGTTTCTCGACAGGACCACACCCCCGAGAGACCCAGTACTTC.